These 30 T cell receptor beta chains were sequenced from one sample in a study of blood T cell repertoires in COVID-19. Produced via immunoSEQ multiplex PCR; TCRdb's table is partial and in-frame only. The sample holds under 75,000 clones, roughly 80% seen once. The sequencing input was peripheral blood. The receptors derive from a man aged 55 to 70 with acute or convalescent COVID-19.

This chain's CDR3 is CASSPNRGYTEAFF. In DNA, the CDR3 is TGTGCCAGCTCCCCAAACAGGGGCTACACTGAAGCTTTCTTT. The chain couples TRBV18 to TRBJ1-1, with 7 bases identical to TRBD1. Germline CDR1 KGHSH, CDR2 LQKENI. The CDR3 is made up of 14 amino acids. V dropped 6 bases and J dropped 3; count of bases not matched to a gene: 7.

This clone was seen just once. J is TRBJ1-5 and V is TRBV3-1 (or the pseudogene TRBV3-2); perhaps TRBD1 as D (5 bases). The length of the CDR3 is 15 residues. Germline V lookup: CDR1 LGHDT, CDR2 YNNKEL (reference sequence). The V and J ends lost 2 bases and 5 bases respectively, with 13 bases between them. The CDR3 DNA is TGTGCCAGCAGCCAAATCGGGACTCCCGATCAGCCCCAGCATTTT. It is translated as CASSQIGTPDQPQHF.

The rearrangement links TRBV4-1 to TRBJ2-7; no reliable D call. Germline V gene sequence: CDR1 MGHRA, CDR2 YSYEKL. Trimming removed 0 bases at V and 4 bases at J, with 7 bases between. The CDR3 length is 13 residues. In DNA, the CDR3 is TGCGCCAGCAGCCAAGACGCAGGTTACGAGCAGTACGTC. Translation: CASSQDAGYEQYV.

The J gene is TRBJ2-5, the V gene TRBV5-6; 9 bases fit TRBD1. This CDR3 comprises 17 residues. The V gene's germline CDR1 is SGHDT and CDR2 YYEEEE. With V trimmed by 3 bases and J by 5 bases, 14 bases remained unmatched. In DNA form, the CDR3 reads TGTGCCAGCAGCTCAAAAACACAGGGGGCGCGGATGGAGACCCAGTACTTC. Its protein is CASSSKTQGARMETQYF.

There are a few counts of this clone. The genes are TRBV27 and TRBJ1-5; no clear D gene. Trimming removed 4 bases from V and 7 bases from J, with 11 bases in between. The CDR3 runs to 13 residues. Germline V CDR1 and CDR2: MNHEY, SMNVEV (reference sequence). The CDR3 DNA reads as TGTGCCAGCAGTTCACTAAGAGGGCAGCCCCAGCATTTT. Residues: CASSSLRGQPQHF.

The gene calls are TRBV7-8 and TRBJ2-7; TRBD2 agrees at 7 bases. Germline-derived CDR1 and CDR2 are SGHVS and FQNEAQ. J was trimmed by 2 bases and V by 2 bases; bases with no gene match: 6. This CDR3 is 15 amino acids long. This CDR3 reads CASSLQRDPTYEQYF. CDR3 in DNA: TGTGCCAGCAGCTTACAGCGGGACCCAACCTACGAGCAGTACTTC.

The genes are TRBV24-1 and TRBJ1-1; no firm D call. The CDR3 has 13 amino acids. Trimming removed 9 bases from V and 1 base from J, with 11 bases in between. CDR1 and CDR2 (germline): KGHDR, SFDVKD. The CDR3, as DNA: TGTGCCACCGCCCGAGCCGAGAACACTGAAGCTTTCTTT. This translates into CATARAENTEAFF.

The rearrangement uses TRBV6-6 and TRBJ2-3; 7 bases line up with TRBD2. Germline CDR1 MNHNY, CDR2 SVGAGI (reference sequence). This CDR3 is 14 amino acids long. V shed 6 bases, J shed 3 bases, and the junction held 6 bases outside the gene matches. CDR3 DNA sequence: TGTGCCAGCAGCCGAACGCGGGAGACAGATACGCAGTATTTT. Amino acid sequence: CASSRTRETDTQYF.

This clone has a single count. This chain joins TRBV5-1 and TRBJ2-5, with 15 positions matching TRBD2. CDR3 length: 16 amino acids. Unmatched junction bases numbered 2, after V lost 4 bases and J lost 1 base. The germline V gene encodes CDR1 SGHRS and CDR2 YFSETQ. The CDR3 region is CASSPGLAGGQETQYF. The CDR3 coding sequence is TGCGCCAGCAGCCCGGGACTAGCGGGGGGCCAAGAGACCCAGTACTTC.

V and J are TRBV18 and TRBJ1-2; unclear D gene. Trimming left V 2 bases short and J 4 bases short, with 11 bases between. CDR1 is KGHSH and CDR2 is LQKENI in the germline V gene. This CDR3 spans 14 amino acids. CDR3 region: CASSPTGKSYGYTF. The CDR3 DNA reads TGTGCCAGCTCACCAACGGGGAAGAGCTATGGCTACACCTTC.

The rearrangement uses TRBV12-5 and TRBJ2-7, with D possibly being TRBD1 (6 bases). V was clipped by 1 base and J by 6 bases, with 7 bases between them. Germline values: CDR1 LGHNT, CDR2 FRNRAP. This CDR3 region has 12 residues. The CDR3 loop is CASGLEGGEQYV. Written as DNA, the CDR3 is TGTGCTAGTGGTTTGGAAGGGGGCGAGCAGTACGTC.

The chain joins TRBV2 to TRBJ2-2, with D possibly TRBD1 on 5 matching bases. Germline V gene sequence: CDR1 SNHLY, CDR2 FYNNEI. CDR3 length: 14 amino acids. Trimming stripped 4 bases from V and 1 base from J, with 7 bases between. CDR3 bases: TGTGCCAGCAGTGCCAGGGAGAACACCGGGGAGCTGTTTTTT. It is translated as CASSARENTGELFF.

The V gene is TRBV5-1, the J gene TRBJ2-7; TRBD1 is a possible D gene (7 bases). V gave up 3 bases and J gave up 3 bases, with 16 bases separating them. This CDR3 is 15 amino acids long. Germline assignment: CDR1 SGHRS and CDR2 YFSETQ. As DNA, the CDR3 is TGCGCCAGCAGCTCGGAGGGACAGTCCCACTACGAGCAGTACTTC. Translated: CASSSEGQSHYEQYF. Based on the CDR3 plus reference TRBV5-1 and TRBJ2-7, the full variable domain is KAGVTQTPRYLIKTRGQQVTLSCSPISGHRSVSWYQQTPGQGLQFLFEYFSETQRNKGNFPGRFSGRQFSNSRSEMNVSTLELGDSALYLCASSSEGQSHYEQYFGPGTRLTVT.

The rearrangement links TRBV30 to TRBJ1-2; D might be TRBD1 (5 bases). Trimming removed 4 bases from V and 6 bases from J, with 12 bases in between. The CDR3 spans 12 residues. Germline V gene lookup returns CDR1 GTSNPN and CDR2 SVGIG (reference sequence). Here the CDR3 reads CAWTGRADGYTF. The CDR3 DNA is TGTGCCTGGACTGGCAGGGCGGATGGCTACACCTTC. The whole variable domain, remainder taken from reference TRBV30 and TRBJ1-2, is SQTIHQWPATLVQPVGSPLSLECTVEGTSNPNLYWYRQAAGRGLQLLFYSVGIGQISSEVPQNLSASRPQDRQFILSSKKLLLSDSGFYLCAWTGRADGYTFGSGTRLTVV.

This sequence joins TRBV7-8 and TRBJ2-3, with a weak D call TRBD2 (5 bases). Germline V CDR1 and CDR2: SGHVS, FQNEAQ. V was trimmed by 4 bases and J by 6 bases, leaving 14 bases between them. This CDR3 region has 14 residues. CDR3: CASSSRTVWDTQYF. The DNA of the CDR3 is TGTGCCAGCAGCTCCCGGACTGTCTGGGATACGCAGTATTTT.

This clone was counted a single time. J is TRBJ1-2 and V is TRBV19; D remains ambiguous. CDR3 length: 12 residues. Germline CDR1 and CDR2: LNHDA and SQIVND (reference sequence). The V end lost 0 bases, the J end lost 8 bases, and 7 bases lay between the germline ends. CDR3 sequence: CASSIDRRGYTF. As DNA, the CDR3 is TGTGCCAGTAGTATAGATCGCAGGGGCTACACCTTC.

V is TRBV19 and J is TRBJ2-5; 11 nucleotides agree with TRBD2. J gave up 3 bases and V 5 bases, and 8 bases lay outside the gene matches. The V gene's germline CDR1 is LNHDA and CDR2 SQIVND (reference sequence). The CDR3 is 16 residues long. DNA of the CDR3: TGTGCCAGTAGTTCCATGCCGGGACTAGCGGAAGAGACCCAGTACTTC. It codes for CASSSMPGLAEETQYF. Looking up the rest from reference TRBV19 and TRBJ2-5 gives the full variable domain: DGGITQSPKYLFRKEGQNVTLSCEQNLNHDAMYWYRQDPGQGLRLIYYSQIVNDFQKGDIAEGYSVSREKKESFPLTVTSAQKNPTAFYLCASSSMPGLAEETQYFGPGTRLLVL.

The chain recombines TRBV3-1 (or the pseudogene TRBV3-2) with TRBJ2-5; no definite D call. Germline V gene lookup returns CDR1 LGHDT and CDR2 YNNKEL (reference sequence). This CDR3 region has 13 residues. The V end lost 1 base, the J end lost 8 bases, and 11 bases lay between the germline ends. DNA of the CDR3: TGTGCCAGCAGCCAAGGTTATAGCCAAACCCAGTACTTC. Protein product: CASSQGYSQTQYF.

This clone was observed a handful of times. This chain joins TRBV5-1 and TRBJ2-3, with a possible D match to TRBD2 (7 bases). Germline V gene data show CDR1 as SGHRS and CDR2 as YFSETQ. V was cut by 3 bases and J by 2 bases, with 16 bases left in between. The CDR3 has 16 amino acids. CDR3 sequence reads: CASSSSSGGDTDTQYF. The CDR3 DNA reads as TGCGCCAGCAGCTCGTCCTCGGGGGGCGACACAGATACGCAGTATTTT.

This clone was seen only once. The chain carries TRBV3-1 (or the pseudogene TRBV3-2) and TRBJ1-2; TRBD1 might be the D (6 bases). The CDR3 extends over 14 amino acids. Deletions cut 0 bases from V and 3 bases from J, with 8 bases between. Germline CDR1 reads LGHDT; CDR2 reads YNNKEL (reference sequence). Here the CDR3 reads CASSQETGDYGYTF. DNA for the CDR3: TGTGCCAGCAGCCAAGAGACAGGAGACTATGGCTACACCTTC.

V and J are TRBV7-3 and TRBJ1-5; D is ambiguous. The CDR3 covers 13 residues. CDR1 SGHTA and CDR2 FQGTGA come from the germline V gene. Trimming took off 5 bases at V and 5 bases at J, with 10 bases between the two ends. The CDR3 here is CASSPEVDQPQHF. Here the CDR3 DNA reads TGTGCCAGCAGCCCTGAGGTCGATCAGCCCCAGCATTTT.

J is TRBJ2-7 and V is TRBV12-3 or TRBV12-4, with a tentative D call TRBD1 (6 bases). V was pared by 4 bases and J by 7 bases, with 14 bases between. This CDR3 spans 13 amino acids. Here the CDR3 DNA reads TGTGCCAGCAGTTCGGGACACCTCGGGGAGCAGTACTTC. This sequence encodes CASSSGHLGEQYF.

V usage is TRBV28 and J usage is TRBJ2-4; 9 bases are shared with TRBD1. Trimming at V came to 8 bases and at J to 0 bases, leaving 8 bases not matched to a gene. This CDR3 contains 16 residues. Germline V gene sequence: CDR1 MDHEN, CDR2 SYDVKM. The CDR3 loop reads CASQTGGRLAKNIQYF. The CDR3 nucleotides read TGTGCCAGCCAGACAGGGGGACGATTAGCCAAAAACATTCAGTACTTC.

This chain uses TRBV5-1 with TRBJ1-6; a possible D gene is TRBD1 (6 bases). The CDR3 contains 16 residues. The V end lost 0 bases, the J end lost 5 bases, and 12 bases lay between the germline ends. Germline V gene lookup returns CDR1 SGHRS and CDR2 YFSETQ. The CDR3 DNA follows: TGCGCCAGCAGCTTGGTCGGACAGCCGGATAATTCACCCCTCCACTTT. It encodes CASSLVGQPDNSPLHF.

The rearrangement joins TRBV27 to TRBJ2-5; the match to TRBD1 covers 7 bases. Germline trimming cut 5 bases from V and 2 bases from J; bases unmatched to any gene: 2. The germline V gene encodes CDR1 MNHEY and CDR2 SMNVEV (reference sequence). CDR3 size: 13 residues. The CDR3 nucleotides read TGTGCCAGCAGTCCACAGGGGCAAGAGACCCAGTACTTC. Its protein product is CASSPQGQETQYF.

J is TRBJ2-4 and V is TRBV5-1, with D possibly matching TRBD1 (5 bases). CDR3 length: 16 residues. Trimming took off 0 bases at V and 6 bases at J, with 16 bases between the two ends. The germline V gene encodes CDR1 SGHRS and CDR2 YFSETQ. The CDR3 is CASSLEGRATGNIQYF. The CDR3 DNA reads TGCGCCAGCAGCTTGGAGGGAAGGGCCACAGGAAACATTCAGTACTTC.

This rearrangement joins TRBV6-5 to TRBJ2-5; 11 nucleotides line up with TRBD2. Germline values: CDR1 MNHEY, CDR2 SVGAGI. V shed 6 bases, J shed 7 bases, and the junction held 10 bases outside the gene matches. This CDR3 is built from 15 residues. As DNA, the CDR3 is TGTGCCAGCAGAAATAGCGGGGGGGCTGGGGGGACCCAGTACTTC. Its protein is CASRNSGGAGGTQYF.

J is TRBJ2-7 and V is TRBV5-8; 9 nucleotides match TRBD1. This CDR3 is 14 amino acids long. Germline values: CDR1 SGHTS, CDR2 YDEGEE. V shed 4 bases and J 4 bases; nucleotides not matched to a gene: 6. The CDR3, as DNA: TGTGCCAGCAGCAGGGGACAGGGTGGTTACGAGCAGTACGTC. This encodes CASSRGQGGYEQYV.

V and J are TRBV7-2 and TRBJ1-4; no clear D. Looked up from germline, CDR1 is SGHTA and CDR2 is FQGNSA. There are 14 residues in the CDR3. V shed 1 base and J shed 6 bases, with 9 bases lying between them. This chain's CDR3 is CASSLDSWYEKLFF. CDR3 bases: TGTGCCAGCAGCTTAGACAGTTGGTATGAAAAACTGTTTTTT.

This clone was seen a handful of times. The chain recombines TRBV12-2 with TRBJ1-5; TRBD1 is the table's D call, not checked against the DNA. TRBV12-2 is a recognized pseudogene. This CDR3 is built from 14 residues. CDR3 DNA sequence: TGTGCAAGTCGCCGCCTGGGCAGTATGCTGCCCCAGCATTTT. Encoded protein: CASRRLGSMLPQHF.